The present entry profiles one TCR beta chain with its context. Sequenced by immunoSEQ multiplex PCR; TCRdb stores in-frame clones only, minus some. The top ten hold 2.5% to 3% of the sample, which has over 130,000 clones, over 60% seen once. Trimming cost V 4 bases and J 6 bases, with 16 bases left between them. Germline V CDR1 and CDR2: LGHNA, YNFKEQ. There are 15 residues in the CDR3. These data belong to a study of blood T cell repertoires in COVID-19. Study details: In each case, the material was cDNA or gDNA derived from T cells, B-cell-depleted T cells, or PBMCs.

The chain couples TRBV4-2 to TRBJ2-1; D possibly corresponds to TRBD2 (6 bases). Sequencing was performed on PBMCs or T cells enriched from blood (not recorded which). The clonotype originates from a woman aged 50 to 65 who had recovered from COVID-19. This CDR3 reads CASSREVGGVNEQFF. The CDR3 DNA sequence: TGTGCCAGCAGCCGGGAGGTCGGCGGGGTCAATGAGCAGTTCTTC.